Sequencing of this T cell receptor beta chain was carried out in a study of response to subunit inactivated influenza vaccine. Study-level points and caveats: There was a suggestion from the authors that each seasonal influenza vaccination recruits few new T cells.

MiXCR, run by TCRdb on the RT-PCR reads, gives a single entry per CDR3 protein. The sample has under 950,000 distinct CDR3 sequences; 20% to 25% are singletons. Details on this clonotype: Its cognate antigen is unknown.

Germline V gives CDR1 LGHNA, CDR2 YSLEER. The length of the CDR3 is 19 residues. J was trimmed by 5 bases and V by 1 base; bases with no gene match: 15. This material consisted of PBMCs from blood, taken 4 to 6 days after vaccination. The chain combines TRBV4-3 with TRBJ2-1, with 9 positions matching TRBD2. This clonotype originated in a man in his fifties who received an inactivated influenza vaccine. The CDR3 DNA is TGCGCCAGCAGCCAAGTATCACGCGGGAGGGCCGGTTTAAACAATGAGCAGTTCTTC. Translated: CASSQVSRGRAGLNNEQFF.